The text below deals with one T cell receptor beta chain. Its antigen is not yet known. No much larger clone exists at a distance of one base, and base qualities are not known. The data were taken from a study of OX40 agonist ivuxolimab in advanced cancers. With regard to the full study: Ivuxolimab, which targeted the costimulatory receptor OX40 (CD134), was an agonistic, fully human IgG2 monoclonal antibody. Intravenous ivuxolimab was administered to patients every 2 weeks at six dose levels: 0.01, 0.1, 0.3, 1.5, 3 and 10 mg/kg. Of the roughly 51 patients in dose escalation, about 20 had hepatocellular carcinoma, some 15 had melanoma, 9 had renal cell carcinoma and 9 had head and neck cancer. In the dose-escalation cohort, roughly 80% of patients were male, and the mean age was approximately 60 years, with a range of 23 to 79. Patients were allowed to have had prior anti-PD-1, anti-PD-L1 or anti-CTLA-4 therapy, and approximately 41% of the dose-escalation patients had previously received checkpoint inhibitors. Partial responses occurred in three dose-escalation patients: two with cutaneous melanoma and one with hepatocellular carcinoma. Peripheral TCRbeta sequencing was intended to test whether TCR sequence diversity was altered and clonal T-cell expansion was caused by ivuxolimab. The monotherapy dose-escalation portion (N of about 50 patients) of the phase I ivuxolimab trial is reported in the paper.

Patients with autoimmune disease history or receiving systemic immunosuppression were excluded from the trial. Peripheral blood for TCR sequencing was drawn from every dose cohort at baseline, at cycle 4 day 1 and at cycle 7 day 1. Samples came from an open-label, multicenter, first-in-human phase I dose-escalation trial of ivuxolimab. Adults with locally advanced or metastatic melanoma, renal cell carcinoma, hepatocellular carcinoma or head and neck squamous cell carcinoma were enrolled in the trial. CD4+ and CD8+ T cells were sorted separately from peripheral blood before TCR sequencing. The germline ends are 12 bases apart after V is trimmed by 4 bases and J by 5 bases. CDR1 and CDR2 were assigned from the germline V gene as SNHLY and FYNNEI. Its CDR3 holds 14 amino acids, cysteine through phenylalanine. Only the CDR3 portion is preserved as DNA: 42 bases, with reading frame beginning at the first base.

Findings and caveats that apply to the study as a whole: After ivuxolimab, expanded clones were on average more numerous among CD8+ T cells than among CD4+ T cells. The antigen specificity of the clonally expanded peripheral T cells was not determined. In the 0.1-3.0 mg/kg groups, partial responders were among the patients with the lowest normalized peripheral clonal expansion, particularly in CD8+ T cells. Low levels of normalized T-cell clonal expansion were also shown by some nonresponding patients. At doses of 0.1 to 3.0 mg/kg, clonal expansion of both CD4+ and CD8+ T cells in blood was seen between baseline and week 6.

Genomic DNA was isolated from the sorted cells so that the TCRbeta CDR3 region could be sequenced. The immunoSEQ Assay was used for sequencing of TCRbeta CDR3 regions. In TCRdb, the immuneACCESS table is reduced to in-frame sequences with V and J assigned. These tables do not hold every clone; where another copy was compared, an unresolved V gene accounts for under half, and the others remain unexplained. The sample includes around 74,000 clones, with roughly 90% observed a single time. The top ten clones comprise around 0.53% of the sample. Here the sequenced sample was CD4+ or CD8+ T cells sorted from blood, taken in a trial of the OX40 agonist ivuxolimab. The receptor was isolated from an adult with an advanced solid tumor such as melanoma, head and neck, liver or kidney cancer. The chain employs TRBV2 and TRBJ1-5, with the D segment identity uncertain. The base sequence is TGTGCCAGCAGTGCCCAGGCCCCCCATCAGCCCCAGCATTTT. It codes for CASSAQAPHQPQHF. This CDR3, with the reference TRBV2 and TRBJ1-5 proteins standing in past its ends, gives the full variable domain EPEVTQTPSHQVTQMGQEVILRCVPISNHLYFYWYRQILGQKVEFLVSFYNNEISEKSEIFDDQFSVERPDGSNFTLKIRSTKLEDSAMYFCASSAQAPHQPQHFGDGTRLSIL.